The 17 T cell receptor beta chains in this list originate from one sample, sequenced in a study of early T cells in non-severe SARS-CoV-2 infection. TCRdb analysed the 5' RACE reads with MiXCR anew, one entry per CDR3 protein. The repertoire holds tens of thousands of distinct CDR3 sequences, with around 6% as singletons. What was sequenced was whole blood. These receptor sequences come from an adult who was a healthcare worker with PCR-confirmed SARS-CoV-2 infection or an uninfected control (not recorded which).

This clonotype was observed at least ten times. The V gene is TRBV20-1, the J gene TRBJ2-1; TRBD1 might be the D (6 bases). The CDR3 has 13 amino acids. CDR1 is DFQATT, CDR2 SNEGSKA, per germline (reference sequence). Trimming stripped 6 bases from V and 4 bases from J, with 13 bases between. The CDR3 reads CSAGDKSYNEQFF. CDR3 nucleotides: TGCAGTGCAGGGGACAAATCTTACAATGAGCAGTTCTTC.

The table lists this clonotype with many counts. The chain uses TRBV18 and TRBJ2-2, with D unclear. The CDR3 is made up of 14 amino acids. Trimming took off 3 bases at V and 2 bases at J, with 7 bases between the two ends. CDR1 and CDR2 from the germline V gene are KGHSH and LQKENI. CDR3 in DNA: TGTGCCAGCTCACCCTCAAGAAACACCGGGGAGCTGTTTTTT. It translates to CASSPSRNTGELFF.

This clonotype has ten or more counts. The rearrangement uses TRBV4-2 and TRBJ2-7, with 15 bases fitting TRBD2. This CDR3 spans 19 amino acids. CDR1 and CDR2 (germline): LGHNA, YNFKEQ. Germline trimming cut 4 bases from V and 4 bases from J; bases unmatched to any gene: 14. The CDR3 here is CASSPMGLAGGGGGYEQYF. The CDR3 DNA is TGTGCCAGCAGCCCGATGGGACTAGCGGGAGGAGGTGGGGGATACGAGCAGTACTTC.

The genes are TRBV4-1 and TRBJ2-5; 7 nucleotides agree with TRBD1. The CDR3 consists of 15 residues. Trimming cost V 0 bases and J 4 bases; bases outside gene matches: 5. Germline CDR1 MGHRA, CDR2 YSYEKL. The DNA for the CDR3 is TGCGCCAGCAGCCAAGATCCGGGGACAGTAGAGACCCAGTACTTC. It specifies CASSQDPGTVETQYF.

V is TRBV24-1 and J is TRBJ2-3, with 7 bases aligning to TRBD2. Losses at the gene ends were 5 bases for V and 0 bases for J; bases not matched to a gene: 1. The germline gives CDR1 KGHDR, CDR2 SFDVKD. The CDR3 contains 14 residues. CDR3 in amino acids: CATSGGGSTDTQYF. In nucleotides, the CDR3 is TGTGCCACCAGTGGGGGGGGGAGCACAGATACGCAGTATTTT.

This clonotype came up many times. This chain connects TRBV13 to TRBJ1-2, with TRBD1 identical over 7 bases. Germline V gene data show CDR1 as PRHDT and CDR2 as FYEKMQ (reference sequence). The ends lost 5 bases at V and 3 bases at J; junction bases unmatched: 6. This CDR3 is built from 14 residues. CDR3 region: CASSPPGTDYGYTF. CDR3 DNA: TGTGCCAGCAGCCCCCCCGGGACAGACTATGGCTACACCTTC.

The table lists this clonotype with many counts. This chain connects TRBV18 to TRBJ1-4; D call uncertain. The V end lost 2 bases, the J end lost 7 bases, and 20 bases lay between the germline ends. Germline V gene sequence: CDR1 KGHSH, CDR2 LQKENI. CDR3 size: 17 residues. CDR3 nucleotides: TGTGCCAGCTCACCAATTAGGGCGATAAAAACGACTGAAAAACTGTTTTTT. Residues: CASSPIRAIKTTEKLFF.

The chain carries TRBV4-1 and TRBJ2-7, with TRBD2 matching over 11 bases. CDR1 MGHRA and CDR2 YSYEKL come from the germline V gene. CDR3 size: 16 residues. V shed 3 bases, J shed 3 bases, and the junction held 7 bases outside the gene matches. The CDR3 protein is CASSQAIAGGNYEQYF. The DNA of the CDR3 is TGCGCCAGCAGCCAGGCCATAGCGGGAGGGAACTACGAGCAGTACTTC.

The chain recombines TRBV12-3 or TRBV12-4 with TRBJ2-7; D not certain. Trimming removed 6 bases at V and 2 bases at J, with 5 bases between. This CDR3 is 11 amino acids long. The CDR3 DNA sequence: TGTGCCAGCAGGAATGCCTACGAGCAGTACTTC. The encoded protein is CASRNAYEQYF.

This clonotype was observed a handful of times. The chain carries TRBV20-1 and TRBJ2-1; 12 nucleotides align to TRBD2. This CDR3 is 14 amino acids long. Germline assignment: CDR1 DFQATT and CDR2 SNEGSKA (reference sequence). V shed 6 bases, J shed 8 bases, and the junction held 8 bases outside the gene matches. CDR3 DNA sequence: TGCAGTGCGTCGACTAGCGGGAGCAACTATGAGCAGTTCTTC. Protein: CSASTSGSNYEQFF.

The V gene is TRBV20-1, the J gene TRBJ2-1; 9 bases align to TRBD2. The CDR3 is 13 amino acids. V shed 7 bases and J 9 bases; nucleotides not matched to a gene: 10. Germline-derived CDR1 and CDR2 are DFQATT and SNEGSKA (reference sequence). The CDR3 is CSVPLAGFGEQFF. CDR3 nucleotides: TGCAGTGTGCCGCTAGCGGGATTCGGTGAGCAGTTCTTC.

This clonotype was observed a few times. The V call is TRBV7-2, the J call TRBJ2-7; D could derive from TRBD1 or TRBD2 (6 bases each). The V end was cut by 5 bases, the J end by 6 bases, with 20 bases between. Germline V gene data show CDR1 as SGHTA and CDR2 as FQGNSA. The CDR3 length is 15 residues. The CDR3 loop is CASSPLARGLSEQYF. CDR3 nucleotide sequence: TGTGCCAGCAGCCCCCTCGCTCGGGGGCTCAGCGAGCAGTACTTC.

In its sample, this clonotype was seen many times. The CDR3 loop reads CASSFNNQETQYF. The CDR3 DNA follows: TGTGCCAGCAGTTTTAACAACCAAGAGACCCAGTACTTC. V is TRBV28 and J is TRBJ2-5; D remains ambiguous. The CDR3 contains 13 residues. In germline, CDR1 is MDHEN, CDR2 SYDVKM. Trimming removed 3 bases at V and 0 bases at J, with 5 bases between.

This clonotype was recorded many times. This chain links TRBV6-6 with TRBJ1-3, with D uncertain. In germline, CDR1 is MNHNY, CDR2 SVGAGI (reference sequence). The length of the CDR3 is 15 residues. V gave up 0 bases and J gave up 0 bases, with 6 bases separating them. CDR3 protein: CASSYSPSSGNTIYF. DNA of the CDR3: TGTGCCAGCAGTTACTCCCCCTCCTCTGGAAACACCATATATTTT.

In this sample, this clonotype turned up many times. The chain joins TRBV20-1 to TRBJ1-2; TRBD1 might be the D (6 bases). This CDR3 has 12 amino acids. V lost 6 bases, J lost 7 bases, and 15 bases lay in between. From germline, CDR1 is DFQATT and CDR2 SNEGSKA (reference sequence). As DNA, the CDR3 is TGCAGTGCAAAACAGGGTCTTCTTGGCTACACCTTC. As protein: CSAKQGLLGYTF.

A note on this clonotype: A much larger clone lies a single base off, so this may be a read error. The V call is TRBV5-4, the J call TRBJ2-7, with 11 bases that match TRBD2. Trimming removed 4 bases from V and 3 bases from J; junction bases left unmatched: 6. The CDR3 loop spans 15 amino acids. From germline, CDR1 is SGHNT and CDR2 YYREEE (reference sequence). The CDR3 is CASSIAGGHVYEQYF. Written as DNA, the CDR3 is TGTGCCAGCAGCATAGCGGGAGGGCACGTCTACGAGCAGTACTTC.

This chain links TRBV30 with TRBJ1-1; TRBD1 aligns across 8 bases. V was pared by 7 bases and J by 5 bases, with 12 bases of the junction left unmatched. The CDR3 runs to 14 residues. Germline V lookup: CDR1 GTSNPN, CDR2 SVGIG (reference sequence). The CDR3 reads CALMTTGGRTEAFF. CDR3 bases: TGTGCCTTGATGACTACAGGGGGTCGGACTGAAGCTTTCTTT.